These T cell receptor beta chains were read from a single sample in a study of cytomegalovirus exposure and HLA in healthy donors. Assay used: immunoSEQ multiplex PCR; TCRdb lists only in-frame clones, some missing. This sample has approximately 190,000 clones, with 82% found just once. The specimen was PBMCs. Receptors originate from a woman aged 18-29 years in good health and CMV-seronegative. CDR3s include the opening cysteine and the closing phenylalanine or tryptophan. A D gene is named only where the DNA matches it firmly. The size of a clone is reported for some rows only, either as once, few or many, or as a class for expanded clones.

>TRBV6-5|TRBJ1-2|NA|TRBD1
CASGWYRGSISGYTF
TGTGCCAGCGGCTGGTACAGGGGATCGATAAGTGGCTACACCTTC
>TRBV15|TRBJ2-4|NA|TRBD1
CATSRDGDSKNIQYF
TGTGCCACCAGCAGAGATGGGGACAGCAAAAACATTCAGTACTTC
>TRBV5-1|TRBJ2-1|NA|NA
CASSLGGSWADEQFF
TGCGCCAGCAGCTTAGGGGGTTCGTGGGCTGATGAGCAGTTCTTC
>TRBV18|TRBJ1-1|NA|TRBD1
CASSPPGQGAGGTEAFF
TGTGCCAGCTCACCACCGGGACAGGGGGCGGGTGGAACTGAAGCTTTCTTT
>TRBV27|TRBJ2-7|NA|NA
CASSLLGGTPYEQYF
TGTGCCAGCAGTTTACTAGGAGGGACCCCCTACGAGCAGTACTTC
>TRBV4-1|TRBJ2-3|NA|TRBD2
CASSQDRGLAGSTDTQYF
TGCGCCAGCAGCCAAGATCGAGGGCTAGCGGGGAGCACAGATACGCAGTATTTT
>TRBV7-3|TRBJ2-7|NA|TRBD2
CASSPPLAGPFAEQYF
TGTGCCAGCAGCCCCCCACTAGCGGGCCCATTCGCCGAGCAGTACTTC
>TRBV7-2|TRBJ2-2|NA|NA
CASSLDRRDTGELFF
TGTGCCAGCAGCCTAGACAGAAGAGACACCGGGGAGCTGTTTTTT
>TRBV30|TRBJ2-4|NA|TRBD1
CAWSSVTGERNIQYF
TGTGCCTGGAGTTCAGTTACAGGGGAAAGAAACATTCAGTACTTC
>TRBV28|TRBJ2-7|NA|TRBD1
CASSPLGDRGSEQYF
TGTGCCAGCAGTCCCCTCGGGGACAGGGGTTCCGAGCAGTACTTC
>TRBV7-8|TRBJ2-7|NA|TRBD2
CASSFQLADYEQYF
TGTGCCAGCAGCTTTCAACTAGCGGATTACGAGCAGTACTTC
>TRBV5-1|TRBJ2-6|NA|NA
CASSSVQAGANVLTF
TGCGCCAGCAGCTCGGTACAGGCCGGGGCCAACGTCCTGACTTTC
>TRBV6-1|TRBJ2-1|few|NA
CASSDLWQGSEQFF
TGTGCCAGCAGTGACCTGTGGCAGGGGAGTGAGCAGTTCTTC
>TRBV2|TRBJ2-7|once|NA
CAQAGGLLYEQYF
TGTGCCCAAGCTGGGGGACTCCTCTACGAGCAGTACTTC
>TRBV15|TRBJ1-3|NA|NA
CATSRVGTQGNTIYF
TGTGCCACCAGCAGAGTGGGCACCCAGGGAAACACCATATATTTT
>TRBV29-1|TRBJ2-3|NA|NA
CSVSWFGTDTQYF
TGCAGCGTGAGCTGGTTTGGCACAGATACGCAGTATTTT
>TRBV27|TRBJ2-7|NA|NA
CASSFADSYEQYF
TGTGCCAGCAGTTTTGCGGACTCCTACGAGCAGTACTTC
>TRBV7-2|TRBJ2-1|NA|TRBD2
CASSLAGLAGSAYNEQFF
TGTGCCAGCAGCTTAGCGGGGCTAGCGGGAAGTGCCTACAATGAGCAGTTCTTC
>TRBV5-1|TRBJ2-7|NA|TRBD1
CASSRDSYEQYF
TGCGCCAGCAGTCGGGACAGCTACGAGCAGTACTTC
>TRBV7-2|TRBJ2-3|NA|NA
CASRLEADTQYF
TGTGCCAGCAGACTAGAAGCAGATACGCAGTATTTT
>TRBV11-2|TRBJ1-2|NA|TRBD1
CASSSTGTGFGYTF
TGTGCCAGCAGCTCCACCGGGACAGGGTTTGGCTACACCTTC
>TRBV19|TRBJ1-4|NA|NA
CASSPLDSTYEKLFF
TGTGCCAGTAGCCCCCTCGACAGCACTTATGAAAAACTGTTTTTT
>TRBV11-1|TRBJ2-7|NA|TRBD1
CASSSVRDRAYEQYF
TGTGCCAGCAGCTCGGTCAGGGACAGGGCCTACGAGCAGTACTTC
>TRBV13|TRBJ2-7|NA|NA
CASSLEARRYEQYF
TGTGCCAGCAGCTTAGAGGCGAGGAGGTACGAGCAGTACTTC
>TRBV11-2|TRBJ1-2|NA|TRBD1
CASSKGQNYGYTF
TGTGCCAGCAGCAAGGGACAGAACTATGGCTACACCTTC
>TRBV2|TRBJ2-3|NA|TRBD1
CASGRDRSTDTQYF
TGTGCCAGCGGCAGGGACAGGAGCACAGATACGCAGTATTTT
>TRBV5-1|TRBJ2-7|few|NA
CASSSRDTLYEQYF
TGCGCCAGCAGCTCCCGGGACACCCTCTACGAGCAGTACTTC
>TRBV28|TRBJ2-7|NA|TRBD1
CASSLGQGFYEQYF
TGTGCCAGCAGTTTGGGACAGGGATTTTACGAGCAGTACTTC
>TRBV28|TRBJ2-5|NA|NA
CASKRYSQETQYF
TGTGCCAGCAAGCGGTATTCCCAGGAGACCCAGTACTTC
>TRBV27|TRBJ2-1|NA|TRBD2
CASSLSLAGNNEQFF
TGTGCCAGCAGTTTGAGTCTAGCGGGGAACAATGAGCAGTTCTTC
>TRBV5-6|TRBJ2-7|once|NA
CASSLGAGEQYF
TGTGCCAGCAGCTTAGGGGCTGGCGAGCAGTACTTC
>TRBV28|TRBJ2-7|NA|TRBD2
CASGLAGANEQYF
TGTGCCAGTGGACTAGCGGGAGCGAACGAGCAGTACTTC
>TRBV28|TRBJ2-1|NA|NA
CASSRPSWSEQFF
TGTGCCAGCAGTAGACCTTCGTGGAGTGAGCAGTTCTTC
>TRBV5-1|TRBJ1-2|NA|TRBD1
CASSPAGDRAYGYTF
TGCGCCAGCAGCCCCGCGGGGGACAGGGCCTATGGCTACACCTTC
>TRBV12-5|TRBJ1-2|NA|TRBD1
CASGRQGRDYGYTF
TGTGCTAGTGGTCGACAGGGTAGGGACTATGGCTACACCTTC
>TRBV6-5|TRBJ2-7|NA|TRBD1
CASSHGQGAGYEQYF
TGTGCCAGCAGTCACGGACAGGGGGCCGGCTACGAGCAGTACTTC
>TRBV7-9|TRBJ2-2|once|NA
CASSLGGVNTGELFF
TGTGCCAGCAGCTTAGGGGGAGTGAACACCGGGGAGCTGTTTTTT
>TRBV5-5|TRBJ2-3|NA|NA
CASSLVGAAADTQYF
TGTGCCAGCAGCTTGGTGGGTGCGGCAGCAGATACGCAGTATTTT
>TRBV6-5|TRBJ2-6|NA|NA
CASSPSGDGANVLTF
TGTGCCAGCAGTCCCTCCGGGGATGGGGCCAACGTCCTGACTTTC
>TRBV28|TRBJ2-1|few|TRBD1
CASRPPGGARNEQFF
TGTGCCAGCAGACCTCCAGGGGGCGCGAGGAATGAGCAGTTCTTC